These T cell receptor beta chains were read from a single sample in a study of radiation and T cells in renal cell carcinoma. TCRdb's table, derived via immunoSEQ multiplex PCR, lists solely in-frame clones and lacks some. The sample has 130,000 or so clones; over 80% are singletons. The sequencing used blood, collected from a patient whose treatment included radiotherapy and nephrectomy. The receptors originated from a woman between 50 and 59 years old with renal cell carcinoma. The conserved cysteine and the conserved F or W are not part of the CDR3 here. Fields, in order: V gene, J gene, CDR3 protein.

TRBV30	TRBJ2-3	AWSRGPEQDTQY
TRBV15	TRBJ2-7	ATSRDRDEGIEQY
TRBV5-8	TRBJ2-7	ASSHRWENYEQY
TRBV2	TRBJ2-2	ASSAPFSIPGELF
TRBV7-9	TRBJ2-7	ASSLTQGAYEQY
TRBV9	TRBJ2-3	ASSAGTGTDTQY
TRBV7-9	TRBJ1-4	ASSQGNEKLF
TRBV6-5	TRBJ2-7	ASSYGGQFYEQY
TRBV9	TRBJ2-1	ASSQGLREYNEQF
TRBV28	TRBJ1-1	ASSPGAEAF
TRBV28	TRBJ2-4	ASSLTGVGRNIQY
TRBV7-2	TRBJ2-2	ASSLEAGEGTGELF
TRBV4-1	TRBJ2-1	ASSQVGGGGSYNEQF
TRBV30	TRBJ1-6	AWSKTGNSPLH
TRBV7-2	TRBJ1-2	ASSAGQLYGYT
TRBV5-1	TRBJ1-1	ASSLAGQGTEAF
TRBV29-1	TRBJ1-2	SVEGGGGTYYGYT
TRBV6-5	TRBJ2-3	ASSYSKGQRDTQY
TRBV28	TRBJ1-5	ASRNSRASNQPQH
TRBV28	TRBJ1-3	ASSSPPGNTIY
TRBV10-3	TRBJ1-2	AISEAQGGYGYT
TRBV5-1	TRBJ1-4	ASSLGGPNEKLF
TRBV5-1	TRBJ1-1	ASSQDSAIDTEAF
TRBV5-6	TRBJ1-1	ASSLDLDTEAF
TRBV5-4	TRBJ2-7	ASSLGVSSYEQY
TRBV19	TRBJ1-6	ASASTTYSSYNSPLH
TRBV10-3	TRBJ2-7	AIKASGSLHEQY
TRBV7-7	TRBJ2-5	ASSLYSRETQY
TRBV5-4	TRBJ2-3	ASSLDAGVSDTQY
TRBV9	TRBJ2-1	ASGRLAGANEQF
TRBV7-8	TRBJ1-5	ASSLEGGGNQPQH
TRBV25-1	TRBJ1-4	ASSSFGGDREKLF
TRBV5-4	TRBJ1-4	ASSMRTATTNEKLF
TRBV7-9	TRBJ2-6	ASSLRGLGANVLT
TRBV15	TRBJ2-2	ATSRDREAGELF